These 29 T cell receptor beta chains were sequenced from one sample in a study of blood T cell repertoires in COVID-19. The table came from immunoSEQ multiplex PCR; TCRdb's copy has only in-frame clones and leaves some out. The table lists around 170,000 clones, roughly three quarters of them singletons, with about an eighth in the top ten. The sequencing input was PBMCs or T cells enriched from blood (not recorded which). The receptors here all came from a man in his 60s who had been exposed to COVID-19.

V is TRBV19 and J is TRBJ2-7, with TRBD2 matching over 14 bases. The CDR3 has 16 amino acids. The J segment lost 5 bases and the V segment lost 6 bases, leaving 9 bases of the junction unmatched. In germline, CDR1 is LNHDA, CDR2 SQIVND (reference sequence). CDR3 loop: CASSKFRLAGGDEQYF. In nucleotides, the CDR3 is TGTGCCAGTAGCAAATTCAGACTAGCGGGAGGGGACGAGCAGTACTTC.

This CDR3 reads CASSQGGGNYGYTF. The CDR3 DNA is TGCGCCAGCAGCCAAGGCGGGGGGAACTATGGCTACACCTTC. The chain carries TRBV4-1 and TRBJ1-2; the D gene is possibly TRBD1 (5 bases). With 1 base removed from V and 2 bases from J, the gap between germline ends came to 8 bases. This CDR3 comprises 14 residues. CDR1 and CDR2 (germline): MGHRA, YSYEKL.

This chain links TRBV5-1 with TRBJ2-1; 9 nucleotides line up with TRBD2. CDR3 length equals 17 residues. The V and J ends lost 3 bases and 6 bases, in that order; junction bases with no gene match: 13. From germline, CDR1 is SGHRS and CDR2 YFSETQ. CDR3 region: CASSYWDAGGPVNEQFF. DNA for the CDR3: TGCGCCAGCAGCTATTGGGATGCGGGAGGGCCAGTCAATGAGCAGTTCTTC.

This sequence joins TRBV29-1 and TRBJ2-6; D is perhaps TRBD1 (7 bases). The CDR3 runs 14 residues. From germline, CDR1 is SQVTM and CDR2 ANQGSEA. The CDR3 nucleotides are TGCAGGACAGGGCGGGGCTCTGGGGCCAACGTCCTGACTTTC. This codes for CRTGRGSGANVLTF.

This clone turned up a few times. CDR3 amino acids: CASSEGGTSGTYEQYF. The CDR3 coding sequence is TGTGCCAGCAGCGAGGGGGGGACTAGCGGGACCTACGAGCAGTACTTC. The rearrangement links TRBV9 to TRBJ2-7; 13 bases fit TRBD2. The trim removed 3 bases at V and 2 bases at J, leaving 5 bases unmatched. This CDR3 spans 16 amino acids. Germline V lookup: CDR1 SGDLS, CDR2 YYNGEE. Variable domain in full (rest from reference TRBV9 and TRBJ2-7): DSGVTQTPKHLITATGQRVTLRCSPRSGDLSVYWYQQSLDQGLQFLIQYYNGEERAKGNILERFSAQQFPDLHSELNLSSLELGDSALYFCASSEGGTSGTYEQYFGPGTRLTVT.

V usage is TRBV7-8 and J usage is TRBJ1-3; 9 bases are shared with TRBD1. The V gene's germline CDR1 is SGHVS and CDR2 FQNEAQ. The CDR3 covers 17 residues. The trim removed 5 bases at V and 0 bases at J, leaving 8 bases unmatched. This chain's CDR3 is CASSERGGQGSGNTIYF. The DNA of the CDR3 is TGTGCCAGCAGCGAGAGGGGGGGACAGGGCTCTGGAAACACCATATATTTT.

This rearrangement joins TRBV28 to TRBJ2-7; TRBD2 matches 10 bases. CDR1 is MDHEN and CDR2 is SYDVKM in the germline V gene. This CDR3 region has 15 residues. V dropped 4 bases and J dropped 4; count of bases not matched to a gene: 7. The CDR3 loop reads CASSSLLAGRYEQYF. The CDR3 nucleotides are TGTGCCAGCAGTTCCCTACTAGCGGGACGGTACGAGCAGTACTTC.

The gene calls are TRBV12-2 and TRBJ2-7; the D call of TRBD1 is as the table states it, not checked on the DNA. TRBV12-2 is a recognized pseudogene. The CDR3 length is 16 residues. CDR3 residues: CASRLVAAGVSYEQYF. CDR3 coding DNA: TGTGCAAGTCGCTTAGTGGCGGCAGGGGTCTCCTACGAGCAGTACTTC.

The chain links TRBV30 to TRBJ1-4, with 7 bases fitting TRBD1. V dropped 3 bases and J dropped 8; count of bases not matched to a gene: 9. From germline, CDR1 is GTSNPN and CDR2 SVGIG (reference sequence). The CDR3 covers 14 residues. The CDR3 sequence: CAWRTPGGGEKLFF. CDR3 DNA sequence: TGTGCCTGGAGAACTCCAGGGGGAGGAGAAAAACTGTTTTTT.

V is TRBV20-1 and J is TRBJ2-1; 11 bases line up with TRBD2. The germline gives CDR1 DFQATT, CDR2 SNEGSKA (reference sequence). The CDR3 consists of 16 residues. The J segment lost 0 bases and the V segment lost 3 bases, leaving 4 bases of the junction unmatched. The CDR3 DNA reads TGCAGTGCTAGTCGGCTAGCGGGAGGCTCCTACAATGAGCAGTTCTTC. This gives the protein CSASRLAGGSYNEQFF.

This clone showed up just once. Here the CDR3 DNA reads TGTGCCAGCAGCTTAGCGGCCTCTAGCGGGAGGGCCTACAATGAGCAGTTCTTC. It specifies CASSLAASSGRAYNEQFF. The rearrangement joins TRBV7-3 to TRBJ2-1; 12 positions agree with TRBD2. J was trimmed by 2 bases and V by 2 bases; bases with no gene match: 7. CDR3 length: 18 residues. Per germline, CDR1 SGHTA and CDR2 FQGTGA.

The rearrangement links TRBV5-8 to TRBJ1-2; 7 bases fit TRBD1. The CDR3 has 13 residues. Trimming took 3 bases from V and 8 from J; bases not matched to a gene: 7. Germline loops: CDR1 SGHTS, CDR2 YDEGEE. This CDR3 is CASSYKGQTGYTF. Written as DNA, the CDR3 is TGTGCCAGCAGCTACAAGGGACAGACGGGCTACACCTTC.

The chain couples TRBV7-2 to TRBJ2-1; 8 bases are shared with TRBD2. The V segment lost 4 bases and the J segment 0 bases; nucleotides outside the gene matches: 2. This CDR3 spans 15 amino acids. Germline V gene data show CDR1 as SGHTA and CDR2 as FQGNSA. The CDR3 loop reads CASSSGTSSYNEQFF. The CDR3, as DNA: TGTGCCAGCAGCTCCGGGACTAGCTCCTACAATGAGCAGTTCTTC.

The rearrangement links TRBV27 to TRBJ1-3, with D possibly being TRBD1 (5 bases). In germline, CDR1 is MNHEY, CDR2 SMNVEV (reference sequence). Trimming removed 8 bases at V and 0 bases at J, with 14 bases between. CDR3 length equals 15 residues. In DNA, the CDR3 is TGTGCCAGCGCACCCAGGGTCAACTCTGGAAACACCATATATTTT. Its protein product is CASAPRVNSGNTIYF.

The V call is TRBV11-3, the J call TRBJ1-1; TRBD1 matches at 7 bases. Losses at the gene ends were 5 bases for V and 0 bases for J; bases not matched to a gene: 6. The CDR3 length is 15 residues. CDR1 and CDR2 (germline): SGHNT, YENEEA. DNA for the CDR3: TGTGCCAGCAGCGACACCGGGACAGTGAACACTGAAGCTTTCTTT. Translated: CASSDTGTVNTEAFF.

This clone was found a few times. The chain uses TRBV28 and TRBJ1-1; 7 bases agree with TRBD1. CDR1 and CDR2 from the germline V gene are MDHEN and SYDVKM. V lost 3 bases to trimming and J lost 3 bases; unmatched junction nucleotides: 7. The CDR3 loop spans 15 amino acids. The CDR3 DNA follows: TGTGCCAGCAGTTTTGGGGGCAGGGGGGACACTGAAGCTTTCTTT. This gives the protein CASSFGGRGDTEAFF.

The chain joins TRBV27 to TRBJ2-5; 8 nucleotides align to TRBD2. V was clipped by 6 bases and J by 2 bases; unmatched bases: 8. CDR1 is MNHEY and CDR2 is SMNVEV in the germline V gene (reference sequence). The CDR3 covers 15 residues. The CDR3 spells CASRELAGPQETQYF. The CDR3 DNA is TGTGCCAGCAGGGAATTAGCGGGACCGCAAGAGACCCAGTACTTC.

This chain connects TRBV13 to TRBJ2-1; 9 bases fit TRBD1. V lost 0 bases and J lost 4; bases outside the gene matches: 7. The CDR3 contains 17 residues. Germline CDR1 and CDR2: PRHDT and FYEKMQ (reference sequence). The CDR3: CASSLGLDRGYYNEQFF. CDR3 coding DNA: TGTGCCAGCAGCTTAGGTTTGGACAGGGGTTATTACAATGAGCAGTTCTTC.

A few counts support this clone. The CDR3 DNA reads as TGTGCCAGCAGTTACGCCCCAGGGCAGGGGGATATTGAAGCTTTCTTT. Protein: CASSYAPGQGDIEAFF. V gene TRBV6-8 combines with J gene TRBJ1-1; TRBD1 matches 7 bases. There are 16 residues in the CDR3. V shed 2 bases and J 7 bases; nucleotides not matched to a gene: 13. Germline CDR1 reads MNHGY; CDR2 reads SAAAGT.

The table lists this clone with a few counts. The V and J genes are TRBV6-1 and TRBJ1-2, with a possible D match to TRBD1 (5 bases). The CDR3 sequence is 14 residues long. The V and J ends lost 2 bases and 4 bases respectively, with 11 bases between them. In germline, CDR1 is MNHNS, CDR2 SASEGT. The CDR3, as DNA: TGTGCCAGCAGTGAAAATGCTAGGGGCTATGGCTACACCTTC. Its protein product is CASSENARGYGYTF.

The chain couples TRBV18 to TRBJ1-3; D not resolved. CDR3 length equals 15 residues. Germline values: CDR1 KGHSH, CDR2 LQKENI. V lost 0 bases and J lost 3, with 9 bases in between. CDR3 in DNA: TGTGCCAGCTCACCACCGTCGGGGATTGGAAACACCATATATTTT. Protein product: CASSPPSGIGNTIYF.

This CDR3 reads CASSPGDRADMNTEAFF. As DNA, the CDR3 is TGCGCCAGCAGCCCGGGGGACAGGGCGGATATGAACACTGAAGCTTTCTTT. The rearrangement links TRBV5-1 to TRBJ1-1; TRBD1 matches 9 bases. The CDR3 has 17 residues. Germline CDR1 SGHRS, CDR2 YFSETQ. V lost 4 bases to trimming and J lost 0 bases; unmatched junction nucleotides: 10.

The chain uses TRBV5-5 and TRBJ1-1; D is possibly TRBD1 (5 bases). The ends were cut back, 4 bases at V and 8 bases at J, with 9 bases in the middle. CDR3 length: 11 amino acids. Germline loops: CDR1 SGHKS, CDR2 YYEKEE (reference sequence). The DNA for the CDR3 is TGTGCCAGCAGCCTTGCAGGGGAAGCTTTCTTT. Its translation: CASSLAGEAFF.

This chain connects TRBV9 to TRBJ1-3; D is undetermined. Germline CDR1 SGDLS, CDR2 YYNGEE. The ends were cut back, 5 bases at V and 0 bases at J, with 12 bases in the middle. CDR3 length: 15 amino acids. The DNA for the CDR3 is TGTGCCAGCAGTTCCCCGGGAGTCTCTGGAAACACCATATATTTT. Protein product: CASSSPGVSGNTIYF.

Only a few counts were recorded for this clone. The V call is TRBV11-3, the J call TRBJ1-3, with D unclear. In germline, CDR1 is SGHNT, CDR2 YENEEA. The CDR3 sequence is 13 residues long. Trimming left V 4 bases short and J 5 bases short, with 9 bases between. As DNA, the CDR3 is TGTGCCAGCAGCTCCGGGATGAGAAACACCATATATTTT. Protein: CASSSGMRNTIYF.

The chain couples TRBV4-3 to TRBJ2-3; no clear D gene. This CDR3 has 17 residues. Germline CDR1 is LGHNA and CDR2 is YSLEER. V was pared by 0 bases and J by 6 bases, with 19 bases between. The CDR3, as DNA: TGCGCCAGCAGCCAAGACAACAGTAGATACGGTGGGGATACGCAGTATTTT. As protein: CASSQDNSRYGGDTQYF.

The chain joins TRBV6-5 to TRBJ2-6, with a possible D match to TRBD1 (5 bases). Between the trimmed V and J ends, which lost 6 bases and 0 bases, there was a span of 6 bases. The CDR3 is 14 residues long. Germline-derived CDR1 and CDR2 are MNHEY and SVGAGI. CDR3 coding DNA: TGTGCCAGCAGAGACAGCTCTGGGGCCAACGTCCTGACTTTC. Residues: CASRDSSGANVLTF.

The V gene is TRBV14, the J gene TRBJ1-2; D uncertain. With 4 bases removed from V and 4 bases from J, the gap between germline ends came to 19 bases. This CDR3 spans 16 amino acids. Germline CDR1 reads SGHDN; CDR2 reads FVKESK. As DNA, the CDR3 is TGTGCCAGCAGCCCACGGGGAGGGAATCTTCCCTATGGCTACACCTTC. Translation gives CASSPRGGNLPYGYTF.

This clone came up once. This chain joins TRBV5-6 and TRBJ1-5, with TRBD1 matching 9 bases. The CDR3 is 14 amino acids. V lost 4 bases, J lost 6 bases, and 5 bases stayed unmatched. The germline V gene has CDR1 SGHDT and CDR2 YYEEEE. The DNA of the CDR3 is TGTGCCAGCAGCACCGGACAGGGGAGTCAGCCCCAGCATTTT. As protein: CASSTGQGSQPQHF.